This T cell receptor (beta chain) was sequenced during a study of monozygotic twins with inflammatory bowel disease. Study findings and constraints: A reduction in TCRbeta diversity (inverse Simpson) was seen in IBD patients relative to healthy co-twins.

The authors used 3,000 to 3,500 ng of total RNA per TCR library. TCRdb reprocessed the 5' RACE reads and reports one entry per CDR3 protein, with no DNA. The sample table sets out approximately 420,000 distinct CDR3 sequences. As concerns this clonotype: Antigen: not known.

There are 16 residues in the CDR3. Germline lookup yields CDR1 LNHNV and CDR2 YYDKDF (reference sequence). This TCR came from a human donor with ulcerative colitis or Crohn's disease, or a healthy co-twin of an affected twin (not recorded which). V usage is TRBV15 and J usage is TRBJ2-3. The sequenced sample consisted of blood. CDR3 residues: CATSKRRQTSTDTQYF.